Given below is one T cell receptor (beta chain) in context. What it recognizes is unknown. This entry comes from a study of graft-versus-host responses after intestinal transplantation. This CDR3 is built from 15 residues. The ends lost 4 bases at V and 0 bases at J; junction bases unmatched: 6. The germline V gene encodes CDR1 SGHRS and CDR2 YFSETQ. Produced via immunoSEQ multiplex PCR; TCRdb's table is partial and in-frame only. The sample records about 59,000 clones, about 94% being singletons. The TCR comes from a human donor who was the organ donor for an intestinal transplant. V and J are TRBV5-1 and TRBJ1-1, with 7 bases lining up with TRBD1. Sequenced here: unstimulated CD4+ T cells sorted from spleen or lymph node cells, sampled before transplant. In DNA, the CDR3 is TGCGCCAGCAGCATACTGGGACAGTTGAACACTGAAGCTTTCTTT. This translates into CASSILGQLNTEAFF.